This T cell receptor (beta chain) came from a study of blood T cell repertoires in COVID-19. Produced via immunoSEQ multiplex PCR; TCRdb's table is partial and in-frame only. The sample carries fewer than 350,000 clones, 80% to 90% recorded once. This CDR3 contains 14 residues. V trimming: 5 bases; J trimming: 7 bases; junction bases outside the gene matches: 7. Germline lookup yields CDR1 SGHTA and CDR2 FQGNSA. The chain has TRBV7-2 and TRBJ1-2; 10 nucleotides align to TRBD1. The specimen sequenced was PBMCs or T cells enriched from blood (not recorded which). This receptor was obtained from a man aged 25-45 years who had recovered from COVID-19. As DNA, the CDR3 is TGTGCCAGCAGCCAAAGACAGGGGGCATTTGGCTACACCTTC. Translated, it gives CASSQRQGAFGYTF.